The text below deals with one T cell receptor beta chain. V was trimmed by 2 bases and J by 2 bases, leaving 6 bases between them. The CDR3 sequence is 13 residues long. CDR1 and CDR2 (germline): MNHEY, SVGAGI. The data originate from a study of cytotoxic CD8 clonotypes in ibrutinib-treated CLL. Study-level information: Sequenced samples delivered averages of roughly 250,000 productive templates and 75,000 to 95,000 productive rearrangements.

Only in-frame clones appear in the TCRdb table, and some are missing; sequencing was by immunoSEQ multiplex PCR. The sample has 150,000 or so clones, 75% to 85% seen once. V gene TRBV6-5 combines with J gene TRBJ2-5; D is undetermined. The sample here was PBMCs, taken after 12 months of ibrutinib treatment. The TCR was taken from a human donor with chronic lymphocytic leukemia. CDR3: CASSYDRQETQYF. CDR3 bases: TGTGCCAGCAGTTACGACCGGCAAGAGACCCAGTACTTC.